This TCR beta chain was recorded in a study of sequential checkpoint blockade in melanoma. Study overall: TCRβ was sequenced from DNA of about 94 pretreatment tumors. Study-level points and caveats: For nivolumab-first patients, baseline tumor clonality was associated with response.

About this clone: The target antigen is unknown.

The germline V gene encodes CDR1 LGHNA and CDR2 YSLEER. After removal of 0 bases from V and 9 bases from J, the junction contained 8 bases not matched to a gene. The CDR3 runs 15 residues. Treatment reported: randomized to nivolumab then ipilimumab (arm A) or the reverse (arm B). No patient had prior DNA-damaging chemotherapy. Sequenced by immunoSEQ multiplex PCR; TCRdb stores in-frame clones only, minus some. The repertoire holds about 21,000 clones, with 25% to 35% as singletons. The sequence derives from a human donor with melanoma. Sequencing was performed on tumor tissue (inferred from file names), taken from a patient given nivolumab and ipilimumab in sequence. This sequence joins TRBV4-3 and TRBJ1-1; TRBD1 matches at 9 bases. This chain's CDR3 is CASSQEDRGGNQAFF. As DNA, the CDR3 is TGCGCCAGCAGCCAAGAGGACAGGGGCGGGAACCAAGCTTTCTTT.